This T cell receptor (beta chain) appears in the sequencing data of a study of blood T cell repertoires in COVID-19. Study information: Acute and convalescent COVID-19 specimens originated in the United States, Italy and Spain. Nucleic acid was either cDNA or gDNA, and it came from T cells, B-cell-depleted T cells, or PBMCs.

The table lists this clone with a few counts. Only in-frame clones appear in the TCRdb table, and some are missing; sequencing was by immunoSEQ multiplex PCR. The sample holds about 140,000 clones; around four fifths are singletons and the top ten take around 1.4%. The germline CDR1 and CDR2 sequences are SGHVS and FNYEAQ. With 5 bases removed from V and 3 bases from J, the gap between germline ends came to 11 bases. The CDR3 extends over 14 amino acids. The chain couples TRBV7-6 to TRBJ1-5; possibly TRBD1 for D (6 bases). The specimen was peripheral blood. The sequence came from a human donor in a cohort sampled during active COVID-19. In DNA, the CDR3 is TGTGCCAGCAGCCGGCGGGGGCTCAATCAGCCCCAGCATTTT. Translating it yields CASSRRGLNQPQHF.